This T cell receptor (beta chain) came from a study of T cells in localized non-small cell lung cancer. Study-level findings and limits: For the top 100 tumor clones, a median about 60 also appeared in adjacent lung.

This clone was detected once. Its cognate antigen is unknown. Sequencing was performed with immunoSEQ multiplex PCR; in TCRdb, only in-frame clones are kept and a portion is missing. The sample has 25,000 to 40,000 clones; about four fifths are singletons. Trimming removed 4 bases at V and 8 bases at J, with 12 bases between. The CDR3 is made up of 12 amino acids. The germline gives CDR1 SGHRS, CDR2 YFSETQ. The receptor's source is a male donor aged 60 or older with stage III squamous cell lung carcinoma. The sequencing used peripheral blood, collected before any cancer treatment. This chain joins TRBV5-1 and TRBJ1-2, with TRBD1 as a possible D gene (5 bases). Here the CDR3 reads CASSQDGGGYTF. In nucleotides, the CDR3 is TGCGCCAGCAGCCAAGATGGGGGAGGCTACACCTTC.